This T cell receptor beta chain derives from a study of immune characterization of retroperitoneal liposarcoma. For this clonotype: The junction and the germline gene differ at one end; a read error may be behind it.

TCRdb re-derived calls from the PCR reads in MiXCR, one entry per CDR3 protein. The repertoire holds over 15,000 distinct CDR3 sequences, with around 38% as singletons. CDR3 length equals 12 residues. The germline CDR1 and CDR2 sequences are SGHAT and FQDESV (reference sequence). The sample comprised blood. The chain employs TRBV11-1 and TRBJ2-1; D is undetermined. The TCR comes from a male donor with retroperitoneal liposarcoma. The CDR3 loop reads CASSSTYNEQLF. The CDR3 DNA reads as TGTGCCAGCAGCTCGACTTACAATGAGCAGCTCTTC. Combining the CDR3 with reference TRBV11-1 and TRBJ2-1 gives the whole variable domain EAEVAQSPRYKITEKSQAVAFWCDPISGHATLYWYRQILGQGPELLVQFQDESVVDDSQLPKDRFSAERLKGVDSTLKIQPAELGDSAMYLCASSSTYNEQLFGPGTRLTVL.